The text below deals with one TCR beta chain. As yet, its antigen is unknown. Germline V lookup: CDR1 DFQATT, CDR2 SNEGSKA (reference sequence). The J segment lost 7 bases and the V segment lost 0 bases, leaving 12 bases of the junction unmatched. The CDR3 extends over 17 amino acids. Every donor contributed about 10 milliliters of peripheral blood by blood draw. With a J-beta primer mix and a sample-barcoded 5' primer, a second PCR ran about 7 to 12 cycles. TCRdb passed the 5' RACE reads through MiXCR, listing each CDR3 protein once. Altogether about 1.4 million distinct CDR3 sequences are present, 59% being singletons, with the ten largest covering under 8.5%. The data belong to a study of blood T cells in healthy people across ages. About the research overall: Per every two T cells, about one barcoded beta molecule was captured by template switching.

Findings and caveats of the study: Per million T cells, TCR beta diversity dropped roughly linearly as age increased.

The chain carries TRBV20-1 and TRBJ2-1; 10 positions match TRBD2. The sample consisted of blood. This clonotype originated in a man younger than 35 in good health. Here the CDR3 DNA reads TGCAGTGCTAGAGATCTCAGCGGGGGGGCCGGTGCGAATGAGCAGTTCTTC. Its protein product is CSARDLSGGAGANEQFF.